This T cell receptor beta chain was obtained from a study of cytomegalovirus exposure and HLA in healthy donors. Study conclusions and caveats: HLA-A and HLA-B allele assignments for most subjects were reportedly predicted accurately using TCR beta sequences.

The CDR3 consists of 15 residues. In germline, CDR1 is SGHTS, CDR2 YDEGEE. Trimming removed 1 base from V and 4 bases from J, with 13 bases in between. Remarks on this clone: The antigen is undetermined.

The primer mix had 60 Vbeta and 13 Jbeta primers. Profiled with immunoSEQ multiplex PCR; TCRdb holds only in-frame clones, not every one. The table shows 150,000 to 200,000 clones, with 70% to 80% occurring only once. Sequenced: PBMCs. This chain uses TRBV5-8 with TRBJ2-3; D is uncertain. The receptor's source is a man in his forties in good health and CMV-seronegative. The CDR3 reads CASSLNRDLSDTQYF. CDR3 coding DNA: TGTGCCAGCAGCTTGAACAGAGACCTCTCAGATACGCAGTATTTT.